This T cell receptor beta chain was sequenced during a study of CD8+CD57+ T cells in acquired aplastic anemia. Note on this clonotype: Its antigen is as yet unknown.

Patients chosen for sequencing had shown CD8+CD57+ cell expansion by flow cytometry. There were no patients without severe acquired aplastic anemia. All patients were therapy-naive when blood was sampled. Points from the study as a whole: Patients and healthy controls showed no significant CD8+ Simpson's diversity difference.

With 6 bases clipped from V and 3 bases from J, the junction kept 8 bases outside the gene matches. Germline loops: CDR1 SNHLY, CDR2 FYNNEI. This CDR3 is built from 16 residues. Genomic DNA served as template for TCR beta VDJ and CDR3 profiling. TCRdb re-analysed the reads in MiXCR, keeping a single row per CDR3 protein. In the table there are around 200,000 distinct CDR3 sequences, roughly 50% of which are singletons. Input material: sorted CD4+, CD8+, or CD8+CD57+ T cells (not recorded which) from PBMCs. V and J are TRBV2 and TRBJ1-1; TRBD1 aligns across 12 bases. The clonotype comes from a human donor with aplastic anemia. The CDR3 sequence is CASSHRDRGRDTEAFF. In DNA, the CDR3 is TGTGCCAGCAGCCACCGGGACAGGGGGCGAGACACTGAAGCTTTCTTT.